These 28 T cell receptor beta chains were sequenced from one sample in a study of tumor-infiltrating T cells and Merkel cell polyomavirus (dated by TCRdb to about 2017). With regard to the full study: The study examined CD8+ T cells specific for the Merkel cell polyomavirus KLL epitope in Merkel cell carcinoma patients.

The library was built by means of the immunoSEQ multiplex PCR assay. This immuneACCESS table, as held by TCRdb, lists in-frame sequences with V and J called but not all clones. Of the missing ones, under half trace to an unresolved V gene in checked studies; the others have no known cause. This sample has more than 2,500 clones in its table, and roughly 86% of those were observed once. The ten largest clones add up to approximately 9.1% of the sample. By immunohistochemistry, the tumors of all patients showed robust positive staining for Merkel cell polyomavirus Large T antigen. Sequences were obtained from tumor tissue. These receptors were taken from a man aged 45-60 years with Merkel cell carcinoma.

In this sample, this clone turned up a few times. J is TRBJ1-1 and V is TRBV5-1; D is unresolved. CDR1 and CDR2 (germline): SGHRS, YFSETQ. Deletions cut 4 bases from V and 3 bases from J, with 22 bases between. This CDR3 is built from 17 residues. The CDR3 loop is CASSAGSRYLGDTEAFF. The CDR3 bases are TGCGCCAGCAGCGCCGGGAGCCGATATCTCGGAGACACTGAAGCTTTCTTT. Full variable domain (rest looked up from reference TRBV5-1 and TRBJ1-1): KAGVTQTPRYLIKTRGQQVTLSCSPISGHRSVSWYQQTPGQGLQFLFEYFSETQRNKGNFPGRFSGRQFSNSRSEMNVSTLELGDSALYLCASSAGSRYLGDTEAFFGQGTRLTVV.

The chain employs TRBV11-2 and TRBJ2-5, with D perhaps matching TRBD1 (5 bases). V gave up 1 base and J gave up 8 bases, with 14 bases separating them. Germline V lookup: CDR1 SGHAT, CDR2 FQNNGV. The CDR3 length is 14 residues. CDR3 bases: TGTGCCAGCAGCTTAGGACAGTCCCCTGAAACCCAGTACTTC. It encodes CASSLGQSPETQYF.

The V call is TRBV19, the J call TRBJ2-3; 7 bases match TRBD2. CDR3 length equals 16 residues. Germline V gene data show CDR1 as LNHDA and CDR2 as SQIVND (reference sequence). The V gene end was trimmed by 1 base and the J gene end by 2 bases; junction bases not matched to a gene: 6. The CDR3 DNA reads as TGTGCCAGTAGTATAGGGCGGGGGTTTCCCACAGATACGCAGTATTTT. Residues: CASSIGRGFPTDTQYF.

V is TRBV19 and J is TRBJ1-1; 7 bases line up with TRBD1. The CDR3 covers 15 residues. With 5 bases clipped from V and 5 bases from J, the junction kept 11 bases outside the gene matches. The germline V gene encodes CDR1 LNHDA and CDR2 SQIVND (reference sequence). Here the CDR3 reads CASSPEQGTGTEAFF. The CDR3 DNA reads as TGTGCCAGTAGTCCCGAACAGGGGACTGGGACTGAAGCTTTCTTT.

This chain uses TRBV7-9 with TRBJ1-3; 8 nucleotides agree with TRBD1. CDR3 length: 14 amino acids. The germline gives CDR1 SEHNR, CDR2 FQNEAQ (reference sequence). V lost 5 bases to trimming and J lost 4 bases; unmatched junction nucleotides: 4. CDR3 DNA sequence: TGTGCCAGCAGCGCAGGGGGCTCGGGAAACACCATATATTTT. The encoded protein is CASSAGGSGNTIYF.

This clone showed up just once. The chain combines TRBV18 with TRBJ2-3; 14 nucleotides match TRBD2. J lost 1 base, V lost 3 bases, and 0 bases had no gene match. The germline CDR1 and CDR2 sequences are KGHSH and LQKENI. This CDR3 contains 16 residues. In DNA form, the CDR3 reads TGTGCCAGCTCACCGGGACTAGCGGGGGGCACAGATACGCAGTATTTT. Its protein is CASSPGLAGGTDTQYF.

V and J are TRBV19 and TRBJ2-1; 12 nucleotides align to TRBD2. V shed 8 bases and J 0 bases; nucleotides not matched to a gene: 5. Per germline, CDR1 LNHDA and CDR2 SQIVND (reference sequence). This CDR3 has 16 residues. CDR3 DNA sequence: TGTGCCAGTCGCCTAGCGGGGGGGAGCTCCTACAATGAGCAGTTCTTC. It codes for CASRLAGGSSYNEQFF.

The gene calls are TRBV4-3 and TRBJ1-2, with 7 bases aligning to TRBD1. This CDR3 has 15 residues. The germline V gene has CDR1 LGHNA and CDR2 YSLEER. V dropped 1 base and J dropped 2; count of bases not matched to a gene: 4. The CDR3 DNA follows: TGCGCCAGCAGCCAAGGGGGACAGATAAACTATGGCTACACCTTC. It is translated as CASSQGGQINYGYTF.

CDR3 in DNA: TGTGCCAGCAGCTTGGCCTCAAGGGGCTCTGGAAACACCATATATTTT. This encodes CASSLASRGSGNTIYF. V and J are TRBV5-5 and TRBJ1-3; possible D gene TRBD1, 5 bases. Trimming took 0 bases from V and 0 from J, leaving 10 bases between them. This CDR3 comprises 16 residues. Germline V gene sequence: CDR1 SGHKS, CDR2 YYEKEE (reference sequence).

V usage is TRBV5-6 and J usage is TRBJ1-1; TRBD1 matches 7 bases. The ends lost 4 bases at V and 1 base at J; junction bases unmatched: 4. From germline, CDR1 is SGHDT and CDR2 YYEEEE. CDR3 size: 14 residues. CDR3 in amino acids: CASSAGQKNTEAFF. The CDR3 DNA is TGTGCCAGCAGCGCGGGACAGAAGAACACTGAAGCTTTCTTT.

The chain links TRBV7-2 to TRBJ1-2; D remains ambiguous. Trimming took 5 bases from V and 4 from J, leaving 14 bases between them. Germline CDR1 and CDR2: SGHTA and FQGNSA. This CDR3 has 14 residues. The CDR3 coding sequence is TGTGCCAGCAGCCCTAGTGAAGGCCTCTATGGCTACACCTTC. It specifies CASSPSEGLYGYTF.

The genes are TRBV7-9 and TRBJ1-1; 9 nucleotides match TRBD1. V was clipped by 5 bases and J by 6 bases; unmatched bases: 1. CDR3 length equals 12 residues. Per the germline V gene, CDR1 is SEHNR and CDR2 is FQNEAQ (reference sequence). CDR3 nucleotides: TGTGCCAGCAGCCGGACAGGGGCTGAAGCTTTCTTT. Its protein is CASSRTGAEAFF.

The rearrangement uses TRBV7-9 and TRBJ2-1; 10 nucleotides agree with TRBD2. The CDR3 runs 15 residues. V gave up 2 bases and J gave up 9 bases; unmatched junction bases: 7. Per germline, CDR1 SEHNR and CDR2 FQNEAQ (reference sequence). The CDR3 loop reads CASSLLSSGGGEQFF. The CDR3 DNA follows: TGTGCCAGCAGCTTATTGTCTAGCGGGGGAGGTGAGCAGTTCTTC.

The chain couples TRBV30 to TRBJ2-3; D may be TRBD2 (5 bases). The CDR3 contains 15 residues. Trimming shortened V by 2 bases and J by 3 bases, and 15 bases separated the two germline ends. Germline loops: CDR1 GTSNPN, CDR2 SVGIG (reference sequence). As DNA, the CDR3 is TGTGCCTGGAGTAGGGAGTCAAGGGTGACAGATACGCAGTATTTT. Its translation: CAWSRESRVTDTQYF.

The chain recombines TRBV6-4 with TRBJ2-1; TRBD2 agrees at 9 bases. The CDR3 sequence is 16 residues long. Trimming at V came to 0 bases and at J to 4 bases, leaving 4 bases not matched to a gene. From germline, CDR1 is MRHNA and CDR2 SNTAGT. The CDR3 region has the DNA TGTGCCAGCAGTGACTCGATGGCGGGGGGGTACAATGAGCAGTTCTTC. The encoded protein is CASSDSMAGGYNEQFF.

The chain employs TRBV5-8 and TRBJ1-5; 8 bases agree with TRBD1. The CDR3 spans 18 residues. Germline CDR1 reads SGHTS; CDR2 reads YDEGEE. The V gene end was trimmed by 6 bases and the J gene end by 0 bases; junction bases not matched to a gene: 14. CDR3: CASNFGQGGGYSNQPQHF. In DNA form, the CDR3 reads TGTGCCAGCAACTTCGGACAGGGAGGAGGGTATAGCAATCAGCCCCAGCATTTT.

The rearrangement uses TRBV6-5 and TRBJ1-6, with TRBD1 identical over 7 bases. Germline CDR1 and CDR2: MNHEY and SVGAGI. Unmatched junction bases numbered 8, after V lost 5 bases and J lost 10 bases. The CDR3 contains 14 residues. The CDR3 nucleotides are TGTGCCAGCAGTCCTGACAGGGCAATCTCACCCCTCCACTTT. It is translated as CASSPDRAISPLHF.

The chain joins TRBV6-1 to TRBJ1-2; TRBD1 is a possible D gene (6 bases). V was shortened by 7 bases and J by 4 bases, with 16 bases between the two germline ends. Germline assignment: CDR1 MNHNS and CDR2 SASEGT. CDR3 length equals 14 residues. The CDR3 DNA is TGTGCCAGCAATTTAGGGGACATTACCTATGGCTACACCTTC. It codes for CASNLGDITYGYTF.

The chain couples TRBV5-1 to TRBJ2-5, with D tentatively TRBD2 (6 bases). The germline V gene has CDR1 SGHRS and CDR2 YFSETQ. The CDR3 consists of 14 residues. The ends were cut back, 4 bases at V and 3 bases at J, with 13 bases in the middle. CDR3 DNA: TGCGCCAGCAGCGGCGGGGTCAAGAAAGAGACCCAGTACTTC. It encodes CASSGGVKKETQYF.

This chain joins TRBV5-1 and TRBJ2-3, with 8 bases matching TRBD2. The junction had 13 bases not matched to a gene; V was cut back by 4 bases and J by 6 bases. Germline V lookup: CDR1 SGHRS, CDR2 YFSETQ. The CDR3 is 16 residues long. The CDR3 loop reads CASSPGGGRGLDTQYF. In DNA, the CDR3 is TGCGCCAGCAGCCCCGGGGGGGGCAGGGGCCTTGATACGCAGTATTTT.

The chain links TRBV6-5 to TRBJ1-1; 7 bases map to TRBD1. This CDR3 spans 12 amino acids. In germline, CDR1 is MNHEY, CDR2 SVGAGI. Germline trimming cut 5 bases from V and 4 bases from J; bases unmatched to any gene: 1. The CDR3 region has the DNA TGTGCCAGCAGTCGACAGGGCACTGAAGCTTTCTTT. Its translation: CASSRQGTEAFF.

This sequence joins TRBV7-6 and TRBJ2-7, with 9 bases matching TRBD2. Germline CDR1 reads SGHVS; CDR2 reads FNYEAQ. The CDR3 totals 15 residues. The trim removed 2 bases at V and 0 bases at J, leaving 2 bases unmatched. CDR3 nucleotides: TGTGCCAGCAGCTTACGTAGCGGGGGCTCCTACGAGCAGTACTTC. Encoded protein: CASSLRSGGSYEQYF.

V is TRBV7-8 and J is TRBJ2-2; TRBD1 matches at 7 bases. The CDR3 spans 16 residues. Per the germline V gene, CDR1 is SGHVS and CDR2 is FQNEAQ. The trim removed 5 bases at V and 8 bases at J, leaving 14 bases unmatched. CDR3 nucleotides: TGTGCCAGCAGCAGGATTGAACAGGGGCTGGGAGGGGAGCTGTTTTTT. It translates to CASSRIEQGLGGELFF.

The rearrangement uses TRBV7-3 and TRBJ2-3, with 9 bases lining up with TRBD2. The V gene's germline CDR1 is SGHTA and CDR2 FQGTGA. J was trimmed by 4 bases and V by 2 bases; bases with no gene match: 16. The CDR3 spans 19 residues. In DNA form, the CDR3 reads TGTGCCAGCAGCTTATCACCCGTGGCTAGCGGGGAAGTCGCAGATACGCAGTATTTT. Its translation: CASSLSPVASGEVADTQYF.

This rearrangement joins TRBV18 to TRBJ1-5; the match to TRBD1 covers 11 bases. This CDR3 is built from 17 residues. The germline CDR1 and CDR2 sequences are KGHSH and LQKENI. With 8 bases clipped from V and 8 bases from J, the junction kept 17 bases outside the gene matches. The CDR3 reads CASPISGTGGSLKPQHF. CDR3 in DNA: TGTGCCAGCCCAATTTCCGGGACAGGGGGTTCCTTAAAGCCCCAGCATTTT.

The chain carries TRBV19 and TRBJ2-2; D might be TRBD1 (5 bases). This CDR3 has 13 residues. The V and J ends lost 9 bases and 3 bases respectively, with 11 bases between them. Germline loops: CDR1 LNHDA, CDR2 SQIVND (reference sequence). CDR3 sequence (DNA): TGTGCCAGCCTCAGGGTCTACACCGGGGAGCTGTTTTTT. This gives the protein CASLRVYTGELFF.

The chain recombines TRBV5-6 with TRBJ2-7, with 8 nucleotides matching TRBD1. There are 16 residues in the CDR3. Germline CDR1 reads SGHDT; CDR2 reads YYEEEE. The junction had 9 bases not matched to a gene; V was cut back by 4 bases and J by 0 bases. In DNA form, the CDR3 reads TGTGCCAGCAGCAGATACCGGGACAGGCTCTCCTACGAGCAGTACGTC. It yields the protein CASSRYRDRLSYEQYV.

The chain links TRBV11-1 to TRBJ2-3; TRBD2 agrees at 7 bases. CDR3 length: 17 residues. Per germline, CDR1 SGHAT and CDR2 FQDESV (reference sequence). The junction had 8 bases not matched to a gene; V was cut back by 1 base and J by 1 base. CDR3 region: CASSLGVLSGGTDTQYF. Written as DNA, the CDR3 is TGTGCCAGCAGCTTAGGAGTTCTCAGCGGGGGCACAGATACGCAGTATTTT.